The T cell receptor (beta chain) described here comes from a study of human T cells and chemical hapten exposure. V was cut by 6 bases and J by 1 base, with 18 bases left in between. The CDR3 covers 16 residues. Germline V gives CDR1 MNHEY, CDR2 SVGEGT. TCRdb redid the calling of the RACE reads with MiXCR, one entry per CDR3 protein. The table has fewer than 95,000 distinct CDR3 sequences, roughly 11% seen once. As for time point: patch test 2, 6 weeks after DPC sensitization. The sample's treatment: therapeutic diphenylcyclopropenone sensitization with weekly scalp DPC. The rearrangement joins TRBV6-2 or TRBV6-3 to TRBJ1-1, with TRBD1 as a possible D gene (5 bases). This receptor was obtained from a man in his forties with alopecia areata. Some clones in this sample may be carry-over from other donors' samples. The source was whole blood, collected in connection with sensitization to the hapten diphenylcyclopropenone (DPC). The CDR3 DNA reads as TGTGCCAGCAGGCCGGGGCTCACGCTGGGGAACACTGAAGCTTTCTTT. Residues: CASRPGLTLGNTEAFF.